This entry is about one TCR beta chain. V gave up 1 base and J gave up 6 bases; unmatched junction bases: 3. The length of the CDR3 is 15 residues. Germline loops: CDR1 LGHNA, CDR2 YNFKEQ. Clones were sequenced by immunoSEQ multiplex PCR, and TCRdb holds only the in-frame ones, with some missing. This sample yields tens of thousands of clones, of which 90% are seen a single time; about 2% belongs to the top ten. This sample was included in a study of glioma-infiltrating T cells after dendritic cell vaccination. This rearrangement joins TRBV4-2 to TRBJ2-1; 10 nucleotides agree with TRBD2. The receptor was derived from a human donor with glioblastoma. Specimen: blood, collected before dendritic cell vaccination. CDR3 sequence: CASSQVASGGNEQFF. As DNA, the CDR3 is TGTGCCAGCAGCCAAGTGGCTAGCGGGGGCAATGAGCAGTTCTTC.